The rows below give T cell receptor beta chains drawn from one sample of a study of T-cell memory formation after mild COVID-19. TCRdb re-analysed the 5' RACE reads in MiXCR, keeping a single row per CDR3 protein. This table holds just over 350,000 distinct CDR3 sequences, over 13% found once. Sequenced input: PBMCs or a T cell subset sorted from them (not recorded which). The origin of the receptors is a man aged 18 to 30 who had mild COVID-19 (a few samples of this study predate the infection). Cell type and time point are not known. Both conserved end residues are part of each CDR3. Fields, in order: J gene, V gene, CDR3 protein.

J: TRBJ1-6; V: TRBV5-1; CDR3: CASSHGDISSPLHF
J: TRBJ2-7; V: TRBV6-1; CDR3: CATKEVAGGLDEQYF
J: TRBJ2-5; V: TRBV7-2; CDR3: CASSIITLETQYF
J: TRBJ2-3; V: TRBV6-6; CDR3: CATGTNPADTQYF
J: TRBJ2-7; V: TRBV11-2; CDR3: CASSPRVGQGSSYEQYF
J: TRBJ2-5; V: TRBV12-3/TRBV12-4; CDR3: CASSPRALPLLRQGSQETQYF
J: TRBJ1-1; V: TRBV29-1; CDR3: CSGTRREAFF
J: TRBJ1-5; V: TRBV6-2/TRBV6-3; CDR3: CASSPDGTRLNQPQHF
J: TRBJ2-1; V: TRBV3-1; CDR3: CASSRGEGYEQFF
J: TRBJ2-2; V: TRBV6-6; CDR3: CASIGDSTGELFF
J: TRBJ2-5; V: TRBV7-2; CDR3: CASSLDFDRGGETQYF
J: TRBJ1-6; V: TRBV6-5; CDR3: CASRQGRNSPLHF
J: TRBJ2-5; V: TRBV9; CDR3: CASSLEFGSTQYF
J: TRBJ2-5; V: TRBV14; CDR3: CASSQEGYQETQYF
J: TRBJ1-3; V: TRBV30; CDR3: CAGGRYGNTIYF
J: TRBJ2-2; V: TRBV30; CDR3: CAWSTLQGGGPGELFF
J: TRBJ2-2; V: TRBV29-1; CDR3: CSVGVQGLNTGELFF
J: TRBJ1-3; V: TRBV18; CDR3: CASSPSVPRNSGNTIYF
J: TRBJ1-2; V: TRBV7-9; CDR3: CASSLGDRFYGYTF
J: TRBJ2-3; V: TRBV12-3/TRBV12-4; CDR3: CASSLTLRTDTQYF
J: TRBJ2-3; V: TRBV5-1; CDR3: CASSWRGPGTDTQYF
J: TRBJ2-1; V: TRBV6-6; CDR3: CASRRQGESYNEQFF